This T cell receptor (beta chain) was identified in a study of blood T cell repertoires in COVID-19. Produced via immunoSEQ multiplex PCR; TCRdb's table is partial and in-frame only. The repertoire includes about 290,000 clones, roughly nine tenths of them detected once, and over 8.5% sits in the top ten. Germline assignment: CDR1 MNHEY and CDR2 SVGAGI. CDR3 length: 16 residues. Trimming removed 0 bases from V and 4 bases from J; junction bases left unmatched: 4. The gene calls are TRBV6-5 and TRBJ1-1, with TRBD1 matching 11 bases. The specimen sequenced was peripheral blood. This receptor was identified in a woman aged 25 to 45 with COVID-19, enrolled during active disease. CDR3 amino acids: CASSYSPGTGGTEAFF. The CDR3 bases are TGTGCCAGCAGTTACTCGCCCGGGACAGGGGGCACTGAAGCTTTCTTT.